This T cell receptor (beta chain) was recovered during a study of tumor-infiltrating lymphocytes in primary liver carcinoma. At the level of the study: The patient population consisted of men and women between 30 and 69 years of age.

It was from approximately 20-30 mg of unsorted bulk tissue that RNA and DNA were co-extracted. Per tumor, sampling covered five separate regions. This clonotype showed up many times. Its antigen remains unidentified. The junction and the germline gene differ at one end; a read error may be behind it. Study results and limitations: Appearing in all five tumor regions was true of only about 7.5-25% of top clones.

The authors made TCR beta cDNA from 500 ng total RNA with a constant-region primer. Slightly modified ARM-PCR served as the procedure for the TCR beta libraries. These libraries came from three rounds of nested multiplex PCR. A C-beta reverse primer and TRBV1-TRBV30 forward primers served in each of the first two PCR rounds, at ten to eleven cycles apiece. In TCRdb, the multiplex PCR reads were re-called with MiXCR into one record per CDR3 protein. The sample has about 23,000 distinct CDR3 sequences, 60% to 80% seen once. The V gene's germline CDR1 is MDHEN and CDR2 SYDVKM. The CDR3 length is 15 residues.

Sequenced material: liver tumor tissue from sampling region 5. Subset in this sample: tumor region T5, tumor centre. The TCR originated in a woman aged 25 to 45 with primary liver carcinoma and hepatitis B virus infection. V and J are TRBV28 and TRBJ2-1; 11 bases match TRBD2. The CDR3 spells CASSLWTSGNNEQLF. CDR3 in DNA: TGTGCCAGCAGTTTATGGACTAGCGGGAACAATGAGCAGCTCTTC.